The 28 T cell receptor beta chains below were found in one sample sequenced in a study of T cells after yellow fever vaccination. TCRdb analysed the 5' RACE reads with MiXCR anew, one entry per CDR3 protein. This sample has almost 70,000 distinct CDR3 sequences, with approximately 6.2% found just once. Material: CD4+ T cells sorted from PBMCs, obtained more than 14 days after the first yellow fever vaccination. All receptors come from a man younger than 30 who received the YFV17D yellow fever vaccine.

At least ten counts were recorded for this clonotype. Here the CDR3 DNA reads TGTGCCAGCTCAGTTACCACGGCCAGCGAAGAAAAACTGTTTTTT. Translating gives CASSVTTASEEKLFF. The chain links TRBV18 to TRBJ1-4; D is ambiguous. The CDR3 contains 15 residues. V was cut by 5 bases and J by 8 bases, with 18 bases left in between. Per the germline V gene, CDR1 is KGHSH and CDR2 is LQKENI.

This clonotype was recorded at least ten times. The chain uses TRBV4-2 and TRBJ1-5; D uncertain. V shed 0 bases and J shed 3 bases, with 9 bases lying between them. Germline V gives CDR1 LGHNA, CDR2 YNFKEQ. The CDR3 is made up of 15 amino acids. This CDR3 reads CASSQDLGNNQPQHF. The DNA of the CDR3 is TGTGCCAGCAGCCAAGATCTAGGGAACAATCAGCCCCAGCATTTT.

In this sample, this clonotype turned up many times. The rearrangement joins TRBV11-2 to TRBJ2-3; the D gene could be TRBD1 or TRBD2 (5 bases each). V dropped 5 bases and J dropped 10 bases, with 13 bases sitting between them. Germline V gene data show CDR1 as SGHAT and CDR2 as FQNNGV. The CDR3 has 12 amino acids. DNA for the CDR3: TGTGCCAGCAGCGGCGAGGGGAGTCCGCAGTATTTT. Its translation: CASSGEGSPQYF.

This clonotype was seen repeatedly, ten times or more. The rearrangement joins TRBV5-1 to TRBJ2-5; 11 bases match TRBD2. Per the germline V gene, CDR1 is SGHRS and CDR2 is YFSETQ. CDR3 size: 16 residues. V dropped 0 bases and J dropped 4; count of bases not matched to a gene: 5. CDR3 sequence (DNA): TGCGCCAGCAGCTTGGTGGCTAGCGGGGGGAGAGAGACCCAGTACTTC. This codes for CASSLVASGGRETQYF.

The CDR3 loop reads CASSLVAGTNSPLHF. Here the CDR3 DNA reads TGTGCCAGCAGCTTAGTTGCAGGGACTAATTCACCCCTCCACTTT. The J gene is TRBJ1-6, the V gene TRBV7-6; possible D gene TRBD1, 5 bases. V shed 1 base and J shed 6 bases, with 10 bases lying between them. The length of the CDR3 is 15 residues. Per germline, CDR1 SGHVS and CDR2 FNYEAQ.

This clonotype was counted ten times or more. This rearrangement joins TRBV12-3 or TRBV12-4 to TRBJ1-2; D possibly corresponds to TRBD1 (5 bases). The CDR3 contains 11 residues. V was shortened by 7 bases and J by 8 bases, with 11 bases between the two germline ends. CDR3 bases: TGTGCCAGCACCTCCGCAGGGGGCTACACCTTC. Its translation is CASTSAGGYTF.

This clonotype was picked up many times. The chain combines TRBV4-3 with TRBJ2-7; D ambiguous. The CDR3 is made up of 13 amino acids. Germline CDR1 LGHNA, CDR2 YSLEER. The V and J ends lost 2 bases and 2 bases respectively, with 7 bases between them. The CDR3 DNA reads TGCGCCAGCAGCCAATTAGGGACCTACGAGCAGTACGTC. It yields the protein CASSQLGTYEQYV.

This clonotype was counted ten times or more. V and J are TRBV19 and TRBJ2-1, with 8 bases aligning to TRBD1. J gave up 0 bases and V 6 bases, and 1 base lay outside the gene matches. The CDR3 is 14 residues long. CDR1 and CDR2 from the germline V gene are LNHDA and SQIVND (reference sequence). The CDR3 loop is CASRTGGSYNEQFF. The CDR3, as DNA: TGTGCCAGTAGAACAGGGGGCTCCTACAATGAGCAGTTCTTC.

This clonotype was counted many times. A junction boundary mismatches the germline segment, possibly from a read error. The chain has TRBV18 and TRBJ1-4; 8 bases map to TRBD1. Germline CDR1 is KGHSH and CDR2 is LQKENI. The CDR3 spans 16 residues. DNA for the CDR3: TGTGCCAGCTCGCCAGCCCGGGACAGGTTTAATGGAAAACTGTTTTTT. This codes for CASSPARDRFNGKLFF.

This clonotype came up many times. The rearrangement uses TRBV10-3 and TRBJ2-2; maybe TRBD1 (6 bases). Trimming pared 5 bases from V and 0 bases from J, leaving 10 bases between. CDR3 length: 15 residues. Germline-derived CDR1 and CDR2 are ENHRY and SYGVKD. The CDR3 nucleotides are TGTGCCATCAGTAAAGGGGGTTCGAACACCGGGGAGCTGTTTTTT. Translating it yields CAISKGGSNTGELFF.

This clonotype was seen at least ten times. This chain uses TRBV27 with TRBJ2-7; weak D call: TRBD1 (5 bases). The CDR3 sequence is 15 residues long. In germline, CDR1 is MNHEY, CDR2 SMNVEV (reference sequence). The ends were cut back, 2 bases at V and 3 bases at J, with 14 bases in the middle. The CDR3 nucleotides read TGTGCCAGCAGTTTAGGACCCACAGGCTACTACGAGCAGTACTTC. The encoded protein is CASSLGPTGYYEQYF.

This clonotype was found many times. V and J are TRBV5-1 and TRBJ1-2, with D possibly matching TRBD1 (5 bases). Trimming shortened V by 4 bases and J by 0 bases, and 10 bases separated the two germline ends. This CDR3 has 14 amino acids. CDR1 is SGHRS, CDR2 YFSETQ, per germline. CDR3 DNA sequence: TGCGCCAGCAGCCAAGACAGCCCTAACTATGGCTACACCTTC. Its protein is CASSQDSPNYGYTF.

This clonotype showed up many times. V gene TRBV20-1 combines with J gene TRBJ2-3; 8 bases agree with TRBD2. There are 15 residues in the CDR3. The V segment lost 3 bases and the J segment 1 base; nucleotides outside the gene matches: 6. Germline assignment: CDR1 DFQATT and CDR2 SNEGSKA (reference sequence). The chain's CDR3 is CSARGFGGGTDTQYF. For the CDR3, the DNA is TGCAGTGCTAGGGGTTTCGGGGGGGGCACAGATACGCAGTATTTT.

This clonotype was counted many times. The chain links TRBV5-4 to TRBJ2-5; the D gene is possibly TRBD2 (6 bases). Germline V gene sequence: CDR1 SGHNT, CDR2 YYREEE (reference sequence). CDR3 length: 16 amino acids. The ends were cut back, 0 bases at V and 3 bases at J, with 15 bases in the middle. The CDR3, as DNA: TGTGCCAGCAGCTTGGCGGGGGACTCAACTAAAGAGACCCAGTACTTC. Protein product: CASSLAGDSTKETQYF.

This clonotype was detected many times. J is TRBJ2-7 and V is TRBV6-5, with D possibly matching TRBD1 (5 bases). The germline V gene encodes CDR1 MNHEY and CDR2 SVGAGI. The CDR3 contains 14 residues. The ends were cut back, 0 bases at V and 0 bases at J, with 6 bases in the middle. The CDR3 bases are TGTGCCAGCAGTTACTCTGACAGCTCCTACGAGCAGTACTTC. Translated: CASSYSDSSYEQYF.

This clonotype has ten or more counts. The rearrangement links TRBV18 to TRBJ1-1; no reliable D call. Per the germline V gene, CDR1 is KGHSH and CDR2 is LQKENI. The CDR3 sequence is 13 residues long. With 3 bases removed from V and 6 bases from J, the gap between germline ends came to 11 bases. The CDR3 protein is CASSPPGWPEAFF. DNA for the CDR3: TGTGCCAGCTCACCGCCCGGATGGCCTGAAGCTTTCTTT.

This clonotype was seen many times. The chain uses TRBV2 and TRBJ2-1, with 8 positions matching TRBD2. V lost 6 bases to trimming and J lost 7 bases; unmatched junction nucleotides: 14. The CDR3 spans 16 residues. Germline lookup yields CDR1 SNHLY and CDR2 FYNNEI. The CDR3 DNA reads TGTGCCAGCAGCCCCCGGGGGGGGGCCACATTTAATGAGCAGTTCTTC. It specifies CASSPRGGATFNEQFF.

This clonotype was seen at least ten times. Here the CDR3 reads CSARFPGGAADTQYF. The CDR3 DNA sequence: TGCAGTGCTAGATTCCCCGGGGGGGCGGCAGATACGCAGTATTTT. The chain recombines TRBV20-1 with TRBJ2-3; TRBD2 agrees at 8 bases. CDR1 DFQATT and CDR2 SNEGSKA come from the germline V gene (reference sequence). This CDR3 has 15 amino acids. The trim removed 2 bases at V and 4 bases at J, leaving 8 bases unmatched.

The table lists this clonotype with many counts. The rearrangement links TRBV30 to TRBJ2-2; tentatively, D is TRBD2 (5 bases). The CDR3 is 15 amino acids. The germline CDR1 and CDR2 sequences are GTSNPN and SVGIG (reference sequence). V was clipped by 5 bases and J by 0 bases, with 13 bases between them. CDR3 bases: TGTGCCTGGGGAGAGGGTAACCCGAACACCGGGGAGCTGTTTTTT. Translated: CAWGEGNPNTGELFF. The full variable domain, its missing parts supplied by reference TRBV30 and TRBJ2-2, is SQTIHQWPATLVQPVGSPLSLECTVEGTSNPNLYWYRQAAGRGLQLLFYSVGIGQISSEVPQNLSASRPQDRQFILSSKKLLLSDSGFYLCAWGEGNPNTGELFFGEGSRLTVL.

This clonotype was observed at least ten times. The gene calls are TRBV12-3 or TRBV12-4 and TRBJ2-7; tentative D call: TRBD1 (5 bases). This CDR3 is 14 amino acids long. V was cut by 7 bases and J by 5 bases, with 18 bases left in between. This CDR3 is CASTLGQGTNEQYF. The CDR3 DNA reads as TGTGCCAGCACCCTGGGGCAGGGAACCAACGAGCAGTACTTC.

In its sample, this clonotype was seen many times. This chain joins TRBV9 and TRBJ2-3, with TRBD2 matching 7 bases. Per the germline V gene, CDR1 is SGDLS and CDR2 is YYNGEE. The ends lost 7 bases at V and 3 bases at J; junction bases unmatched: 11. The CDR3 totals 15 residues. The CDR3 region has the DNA TGTGCCAGCGGAAGTGGGACGGGGGGAACAGATACGCAGTATTTT. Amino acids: CASGSGTGGTDTQYF.

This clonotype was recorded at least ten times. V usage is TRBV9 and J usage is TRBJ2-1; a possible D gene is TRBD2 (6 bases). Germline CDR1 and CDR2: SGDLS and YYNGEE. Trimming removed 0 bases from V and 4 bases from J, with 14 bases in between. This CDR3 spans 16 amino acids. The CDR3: CASSVESGVGYNEQFF. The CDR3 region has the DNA TGTGCCAGCAGCGTAGAATCGGGGGTGGGATACAATGAGCAGTTCTTC.

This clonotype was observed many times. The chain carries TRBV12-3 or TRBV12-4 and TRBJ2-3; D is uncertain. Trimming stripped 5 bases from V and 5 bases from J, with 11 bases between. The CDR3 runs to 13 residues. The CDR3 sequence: CASSLLRRDTQYF. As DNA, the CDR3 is TGTGCCAGCAGTCTATTGAGAAGAGATACGCAGTATTTT.

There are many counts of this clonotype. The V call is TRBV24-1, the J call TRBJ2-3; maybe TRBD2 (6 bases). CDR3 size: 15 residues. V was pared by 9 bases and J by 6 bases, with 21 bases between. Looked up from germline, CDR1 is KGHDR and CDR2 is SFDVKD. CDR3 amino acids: CATSTSGGAGDTQYF. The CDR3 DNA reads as TGTGCCACCTCCACCAGTGGAGGGGCAGGTGATACGCAGTATTTT.

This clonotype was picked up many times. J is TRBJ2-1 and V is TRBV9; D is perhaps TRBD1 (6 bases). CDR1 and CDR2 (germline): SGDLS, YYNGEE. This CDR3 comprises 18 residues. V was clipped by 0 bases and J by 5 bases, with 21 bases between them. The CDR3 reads CASSVADTGIFGDNEQFF. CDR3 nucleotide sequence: TGTGCCAGCAGCGTAGCGGATACAGGGATTTTTGGGGACAATGAGCAGTTCTTC.

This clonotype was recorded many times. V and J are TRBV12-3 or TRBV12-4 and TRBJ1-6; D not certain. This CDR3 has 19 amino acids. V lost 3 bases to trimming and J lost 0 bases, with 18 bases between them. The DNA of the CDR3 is TGTGCCAGCAGTTTTGGGCAGTTCCCGGCAAGCTCCTATAATTCACCCCTCCACTTT. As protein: CASSFGQFPASSYNSPLHF.

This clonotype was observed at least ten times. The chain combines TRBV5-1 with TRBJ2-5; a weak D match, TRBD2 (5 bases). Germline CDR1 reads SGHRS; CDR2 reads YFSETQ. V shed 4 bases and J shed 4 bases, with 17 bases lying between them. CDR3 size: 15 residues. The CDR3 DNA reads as TGCGCCAGCAGCCCCACCGGTCGGGATGGAGAGACCCAGTACTTC. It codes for CASSPTGRDGETQYF. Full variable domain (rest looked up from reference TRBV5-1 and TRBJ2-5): KAGVTQTPRYLIKTRGQQVTLSCSPISGHRSVSWYQQTPGQGLQFLFEYFSETQRNKGNFPGRFSGRQFSNSRSEMNVSTLELGDSALYLCASSPTGRDGETQYFGPGTRLLVL.

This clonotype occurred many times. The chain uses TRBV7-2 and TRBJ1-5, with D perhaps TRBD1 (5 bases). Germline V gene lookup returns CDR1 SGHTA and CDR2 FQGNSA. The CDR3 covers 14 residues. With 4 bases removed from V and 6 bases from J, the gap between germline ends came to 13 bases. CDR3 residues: CASSSRGGSQPQHF. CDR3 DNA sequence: TGTGCCAGCAGCTCCCGGGGGGGAAGTCAGCCCCAGCATTTT. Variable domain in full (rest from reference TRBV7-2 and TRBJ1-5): GAGVSQSPSNKVTEKGKDVELRCDPISGHTALYWYRQSLGQGLEFLIYFQGNSAPDKSGLPSDRFSAERTGGSVSTLTIQRTQQEDSAVYLCASSSRGGSQPQHFGDGTRLSIL.